The clone carrying this TCR beta chain was observed a single time. The sample originates from a study of siplizumab effects on memory and regulatory T cells. Germline values: CDR1 MDHEN, CDR2 SYDVKM. The CDR3 has 14 amino acids. V dropped 7 bases and J dropped 1 base, with 13 bases sitting between them. The repertoire was sequenced with immunoSEQ multiplex PCR; TCRdb's copy has only in-frame clones and lacks some. The sample includes about 56,000 clones, less than 98% seen only once; the top ten take around 1%. Sequencing was performed on naive CD8+ T cells sorted from blood. This TCR derives from a human donor in good health. V gene TRBV28 combines with J gene TRBJ1-1; a possible D gene is TRBD1 (5 bases). The CDR3 DNA follows: TGTGCCAGCACCCTCCCCGGACAGAACACTGAAGCTTTCTTT. Its translation is CASTLPGQNTEAFF.